This T cell receptor (beta chain) was observed in a study of blood T cell repertoires in COVID-19. The method was immunoSEQ multiplex PCR; TCRdb's version includes in-frame clones alone and lacks a portion of them. This sample carries 150,000 to 250,000 clones, roughly four fifths of them seen once, and the ten largest clones take around 7%. Germline V lookup: CDR1 MDHEN, CDR2 SYDVKM. The V and J ends lost 6 bases and 3 bases, in that order; junction bases with no gene match: 8. The CDR3 runs 15 residues. The receptor was isolated from a man aged 40-49 years who had recovered from COVID-19. The chain carries TRBV28 and TRBJ2-7; 10 positions match TRBD2. The specimen sequenced was PBMCs or T cells enriched from blood (not recorded which). The CDR3 here is CASSIKAGGLYEQYF. In nucleotides, the CDR3 is TGTGCCAGCAGCATAAAAGCGGGGGGGCTCTACGAGCAGTACTTC.